Below, one T cell receptor beta chain is given with its context. Its antigen is undetermined. This entry is derived from a study of cytomegalovirus exposure and HLA in healthy donors. Study overall: Of all 400 or so donors who were genotyped, 80% to 85% belonged to the Caucasian-associated ancestry cluster.

Both 60 Vbeta primers and 13 Jbeta primers went into the PCR. The assay was immunoSEQ multiplex PCR, and TCRdb's table has in-frame clones only and misses some. The profile shows around 130,000 clones, around 66% of them singletons. Whole-study findings and limits: According to the study, roughly 160 TCR beta chains were cytomegalovirus-associated. There was a cluster of highly shared sequence variants that was likely a sequencing artifact.

This clonotype originated in a man aged 18 to 30 in good health and CMV-seronegative. The sequenced sample consisted of PBMCs.

The CDR3, as DNA: TGTGCCAGTAGTATCTCAGTCAAAGGGGAGCCCCAGCATTTT. Its translation is CASSISVKGEPQHF. The chain couples TRBV19 to TRBJ1-5, with D possibly being TRBD1 (5 bases). Germline lookup yields CDR1 LNHDA and CDR2 SQIVND (reference sequence). V was cut by 3 bases and J by 8 bases, with 14 bases left in between. This CDR3 is 14 amino acids long.